One and the same sample provided the 16 T cell receptor beta chains below, sequenced in a study of shared clonotypes between healthy human individuals. The repertoire was sequenced with immunoSEQ multiplex PCR; TCRdb's copy has only in-frame clones and lacks some. The sample records about 2 million clones, approximately 95% being singletons. Cells designated naive CD8 were CD45RO-negative and were positively selected for CCR7, with terminally differentiated effector memory CD45RA+ cells excluded. Input material: naive CD8+ T cells sorted from blood. All receptors derive from a man younger than 35 in good health.

This clone was detected only once. This chain connects TRBV5-6 to TRBJ2-2; 8 positions match TRBD1. Germline CDR1 reads SGHDT; CDR2 reads YYEEEE. This CDR3 has 17 amino acids. V shed 0 bases and J 1 base; nucleotides not matched to a gene: 5. CDR3 nucleotide sequence: TGTGCCAGCAGCTTGGCCGACAGGGGCTTGAACACCGGGGAGCTGTTTTTT. Translating it yields CASSLADRGLNTGELFF.

The chain combines TRBV29-1 with TRBJ2-1; TRBD2 aligns across 8 bases. The CDR3 is 15 amino acids. Unmatched junction bases numbered 8, after V lost 6 bases and J lost 1 base. The germline V gene has CDR1 SQVTM and CDR2 ANQGSEA. The CDR3 region is CSVVGLALSYNEQFF. CDR3 coding DNA: TGCAGCGTCGTCGGACTAGCTTTATCCTACAATGAGCAGTTCTTC.

The chain recombines TRBV6-6 with TRBJ2-7, with TRBD1 matching over 9 bases. Germline V gene lookup returns CDR1 MNHNY and CDR2 SVGAGI (reference sequence). The CDR3 has 14 amino acids. V lost 8 bases to trimming and J lost 7 bases; unmatched junction nucleotides: 12. The CDR3 spells CASSPPQGAGEQYF. The CDR3 DNA reads TGTGCCAGCTCCCCCCCACAGGGGGCAGGTGAGCAGTACTTC.

The chain couples TRBV2 to TRBJ2-4, with 7 nucleotides matching TRBD1. Losses at the gene ends were 7 bases for V and 4 bases for J; bases not matched to a gene: 7. Germline V gives CDR1 SNHLY, CDR2 FYNNEI. CDR3 length equals 14 residues. The DNA of the CDR3 is TGTGCCAGCATCCTGGGCAGGGGGAAAAACATTCAGTACTTC. It translates to CASILGRGKNIQYF.

The V and J genes are TRBV12-5 and TRBJ1-4, with D unresolved. Germline values: CDR1 LGHNT, CDR2 FRNRAP. The CDR3 is made up of 11 amino acids. Trimming took off 8 bases at V and 4 bases at J, with 5 bases between the two ends. CDR3 residues: CASRSNEKLFF. The CDR3 DNA reads as TGTGCTAGTCGGAGTAATGAAAAACTGTTTTTT. The complete variable domain, with remaining parts taken from reference TRBV12-5 and TRBJ1-4, reads DARVTQTPRHKVTEMGQEVTMRCQPILGHNTVFWYRQTMMQGLELLAYFRNRAPLDDSGMPKDRFSAEMPDATLATLKIQPSEPRDSAVYFCASRSNEKLFFGSGTQLSVL.

In this sample, this clone turned up once. V and J are TRBV6-1 and TRBJ2-7, with 9 bases fitting TRBD1. Trimming cost V 4 bases and J 1 base; bases outside gene matches: 14. The CDR3 runs to 18 residues. CDR1 MNHNS and CDR2 SASEGT come from the germline V gene. The CDR3 coding sequence is TGTGCCAGCAGTGTGTCAAGATCACGGGACAGGGTGTCCTACGAGCAGTACTTC. The encoded protein is CASSVSRSRDRVSYEQYF.

The chain has TRBV6-1 and TRBJ2-1, with 8 bases identical to TRBD2. This CDR3 comprises 15 residues. The trim removed 6 bases at V and 8 bases at J, leaving 12 bases unmatched. Germline CDR1 reads MNHNS; CDR2 reads SASEGT. The CDR3 region is CASRALIAGNYEQFF. Here the CDR3 DNA reads TGTGCCAGCAGGGCCCTGATAGCGGGGAACTATGAGCAGTTCTTC.

A single count supports this clone. This chain joins TRBV4-1 and TRBJ1-4; D is perhaps TRBD1 (6 bases). The CDR3 has 15 residues. Trimming removed 3 bases from V and 4 bases from J, with 12 bases in between. Germline V gene sequence: CDR1 MGHRA, CDR2 YSYEKL. This chain's CDR3 is CASSQNGGGNEKLFF. CDR3 nucleotide sequence: TGCGCCAGCAGCCAGAACGGAGGGGGTAATGAAAAACTGTTTTTT.

This clone was counted a single time. The rearrangement links TRBV9 to TRBJ2-5, with TRBD2 as a possible D gene (6 bases). The CDR3 runs to 12 residues. V was trimmed by 3 bases and J by 7 bases, leaving 10 bases between them. Germline CDR1 and CDR2: SGDLS and YYNGEE. CDR3: CASSDGSGTQYF. The CDR3 DNA is TGTGCCAGCAGCGACGGTAGCGGGACCCAGTACTTC.

This sequence joins TRBV18 and TRBJ2-5; perhaps D is TRBD1 or TRBD2 (5 bases each). The V gene's germline CDR1 is KGHSH and CDR2 LQKENI. The CDR3 sequence is 14 residues long. V was pared by 3 bases and J by 4 bases, with 12 bases between. In nucleotides, the CDR3 is TGTGCCAGCTCACCGGGGACCGAACCAGAGACCCAGTACTTC. It translates to CASSPGTEPETQYF.

The chain employs TRBV1 and TRBJ1-1; the table gives TRBD1 as D, unverified against the DNA. TRBV1 is termed a pseudogene. The CDR3 loop spans 16 amino acids. The CDR3 protein is CTSRIQSQDRESEAFF. The DNA for the CDR3 is TGCACCAGCAGAATTCAAAGTCAGGACAGGGAAAGTGAAGCTTTCTTT.

This clone was seen only once. This chain joins TRBV5-1 and TRBJ2-1; D is unclear. Per germline, CDR1 SGHRS and CDR2 YFSETQ. V was clipped by 7 bases and J by 2 bases, with 10 bases between them. CDR3 length equals 13 residues. The CDR3, as DNA: TGCGCCAGCTCAACCCCCCCCTACAATGAGCAGTTCTTC. Amino acid sequence: CASSTPPYNEQFF.

J is TRBJ2-1 and V is TRBV11-2, with D perhaps matching TRBD1 or TRBD2 (6 bases each). The CDR3 totals 12 residues. CDR1 is SGHAT and CDR2 is FQNNGV in the germline V gene. V lost 5 bases to trimming and J lost 8 bases, with 10 bases between them. CDR3 residues: CASSGGGDEQFF. CDR3 coding DNA: TGTGCCAGCAGCGGAGGGGGTGATGAGCAGTTCTTC.

In this sample, this clone turned up once. The chain couples TRBV6-5 to TRBJ2-2; 7 bases match TRBD2. V gave up 7 bases and J gave up 1 base; unmatched junction bases: 3. The CDR3 has 14 residues. Germline V lookup: CDR1 MNHEY, CDR2 SVGAGI. As DNA, the CDR3 is TGTGCCAGCACCACGGGGGGGAACACCGGGGAGCTGTTTTTT. It yields the protein CASTTGGNTGELFF.

The chain has TRBV9 and TRBJ2-1; TRBD2 aligns across 12 bases. This CDR3 has 17 residues. The germline V gene encodes CDR1 SGDLS and CDR2 YYNGEE. V shed 3 bases and J 1 base; nucleotides not matched to a gene: 5. Here the CDR3 DNA reads TGTGCCAGCAGCGGCAAAGGGACTAGCGGGTCCTACAATGAGCAGTTCTTC. Amino acid sequence: CASSGKGTSGSYNEQFF.

In the case of this clone: The sample holds other DNA sequences that translate to the same CDR3. V gene TRBV19 combines with J gene TRBJ1-1, with D possibly matching TRBD1 (5 bases). The CDR3 loop spans 14 amino acids. Germline CDR1 reads LNHDA; CDR2 reads SQIVND (reference sequence). V was trimmed by 1 base and J by 3 bases, leaving 9 bases between them. CDR3 protein: CASSIVPGDTEAFF. DNA for the CDR3: TGTGCCAGTAGTATAGTTCCGGGGGACACTGAAGCTTTCTTT.